Shown below are 4 T cell receptor beta chains from a single sample sequenced in a study of beta chain features in type 1 diabetes. Every bit of the isolated RNA underwent reverse transcription, so sequencing read expressed TCRB transcripts. The table came from immunoSEQ multiplex PCR; TCRdb's copy has only in-frame clones and leaves some out. Here the sample spans 850,000 to 900,000 clones, 17% being singletons. Sequencing input: naive CD4+ T cells from blood. These receptors originate from a woman aged 18 to 35 in good health.

This clone was counted a few times. Other DNA sequences from this sample encode an identical CDR3 as well. The chain employs TRBV7-3 and TRBJ2-3; the D is unclear. Trimming removed 2 bases at V and 4 bases at J, with 7 bases between. CDR3 size: 13 residues. Germline V gives CDR1 SGHTA, CDR2 FQGTGA. As DNA, the CDR3 is TGTGCCAGCAGCTTATCCAGGTCAGATACGCAGTATTTT. Translating it yields CASSLSRSDTQYF.

The chain is built from TRBV7-9 and TRBJ1-1; the match to TRBD1 covers 7 bases. Looked up from germline, CDR1 is SEHNR and CDR2 is FQNEAQ (reference sequence). With 4 bases clipped from V and 2 bases from J, the junction kept 4 bases outside the gene matches. The CDR3 runs to 14 residues. This chain's CDR3 is CASSSQGQNTEAFF. CDR3 nucleotides: TGTGCCAGCAGCTCACAGGGGCAAAACACTGAAGCTTTCTTT.

The chain has TRBV6-1 and TRBJ1-1, with D unresolved. CDR1 MNHNS and CDR2 SASEGT come from the germline V gene. V lost 2 bases to trimming and J lost 2 bases, with 3 bases between them. This CDR3 has 12 residues. The CDR3 protein is CASSERNTEAFF. CDR3 sequence (DNA): TGTGCCAGCAGTGAAAGAAACACTGAAGCTTTCTTT.

The V call is TRBV7-9, the J call TRBJ2-2; 7 bases align to TRBD1. The CDR3 has 16 amino acids. Germline V gives CDR1 SEHNR, CDR2 FQNEAQ (reference sequence). With 4 bases clipped from V and 4 bases from J, the junction kept 9 bases outside the gene matches. For the CDR3, the DNA is TGTGCCAGCAGCTCAGGGGGAAGCCGTGGCACCGGGGAGCTGTTTTTT. This encodes CASSSGGSRGTGELFF.